Reported below is one TCR beta chain. What it recognizes is unknown. Primers: 60 Vbeta forward and 13 Jbeta reverse. Study processing details: In a later analysis, about 12 million of approximately 86 million unique beta chains occurred in at least two donors. The method was immunoSEQ multiplex PCR; TCRdb's version includes in-frame clones alone and lacks a portion of them. D and trimming were read from the DNA, whereas the V and J calls and clone size are those reported in that table. The sample includes some 170,000 clones, approximately 80% of them seen just once. This sample is part of a study of cytomegalovirus exposure and HLA in healthy donors. At the level of the study: Assignment to the Caucasian-associated ancestry cluster applied to approximately 80% of the approximately 420 genotyped donors.

The donors comprised healthy bone marrow donors. Study outcomes and limitations: Researchers reported that a few CMV-associated chains were confirmed in vitro as CMV antigen-specific.

The CDR3 is made up of 14 amino acids. Looked up from germline, CDR1 is SQVTM and CDR2 is ANQGSEA. Trimming took 3 bases from V and 5 from J, leaving 16 bases between them. V and J are TRBV29-1 and TRBJ2-5, with D possibly matching TRBD2 (6 bases). This receptor was obtained from a woman aged 45-59 years in good health and CMV-seronegative. Sequencing used PBMCs. The CDR3 is CSVESREVRETQYF. In DNA form, the CDR3 reads TGCAGCGTTGAGAGCAGGGAGGTTCGGGAGACCCAGTACTTC.